The T cell receptor (beta chain) described here comes from a study of T cell repertoires in cytomegalovirus infection. Study information: Well-studied HLA-B-restricted epitopes and recently identified HLA-C-restricted epitopes of CMV were both used in the study. General observations from the study: Cumulated frequencies of public TCR beta families served to identify carriers of CMV plus the relevant HLA.

Note on this clonotype: The antigen remains undetermined.

Trimming took 4 bases from V and 9 from J, leaving 15 bases between them. The germline gives CDR1 MGHDK, CDR2 SYGVNS. The CDR3 has 13 residues. TCRdb fed the reads into MiXCR, producing one record per CDR3 protein. This table has about half a million distinct CDR3 sequences, 25% to 35% appearing once. The sequences come from cultured PBMCs, collected from culture after CMV antigen stimulation. This chain joins TRBV25-1 and TRBJ2-5; D is possibly TRBD1 or TRBD2 (5 bases each). The source of this sequence is a human donor in good health (CMV status not recorded). Some clones in this sample may be carry-over from other donors' samples. The CDR3 is CASSVRDAEAQYF. In nucleotides, the CDR3 is TGTGCCAGCAGTGTGAGGGACGCCGAGGCCCAGTACTTC.